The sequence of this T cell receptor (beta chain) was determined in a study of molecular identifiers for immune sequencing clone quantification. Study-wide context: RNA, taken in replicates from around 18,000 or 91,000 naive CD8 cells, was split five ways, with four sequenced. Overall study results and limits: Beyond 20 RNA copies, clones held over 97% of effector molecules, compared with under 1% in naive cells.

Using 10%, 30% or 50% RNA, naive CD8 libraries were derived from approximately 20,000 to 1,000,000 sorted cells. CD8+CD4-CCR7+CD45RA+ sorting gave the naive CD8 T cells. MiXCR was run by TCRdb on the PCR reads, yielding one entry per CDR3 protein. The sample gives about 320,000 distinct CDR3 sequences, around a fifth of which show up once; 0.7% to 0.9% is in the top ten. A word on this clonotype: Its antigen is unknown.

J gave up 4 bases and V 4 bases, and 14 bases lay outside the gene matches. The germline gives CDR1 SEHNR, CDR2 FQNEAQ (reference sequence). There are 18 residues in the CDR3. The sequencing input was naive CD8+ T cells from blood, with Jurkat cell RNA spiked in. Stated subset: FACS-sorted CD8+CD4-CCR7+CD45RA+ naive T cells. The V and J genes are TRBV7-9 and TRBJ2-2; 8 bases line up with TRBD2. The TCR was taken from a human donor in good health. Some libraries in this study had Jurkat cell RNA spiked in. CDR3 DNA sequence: TGTGCCAGCAGCTCTCGGGGGGCGGGAGGATCGGGCACCGGGGAGCTGTTTTTT. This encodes CASSSRGAGGSGTGELFF.